The 23 T cell receptor beta chains below come from one sample, sequenced in a study of regulatory T cells in long-lasting Graves disease. The time point: newly diagnosed GD, antithyroid drugs for less than 3 months. PBMC RNA was the source of the TCR library. CDR3 regions were amplified by Arm-PCR using iRepertoire HTBI primers to build TCR beta libraries. A single record per CDR3 protein comes from TCRdb applying MiXCR to the multiplex PCR reads. The data show over 350,000 distinct CDR3 sequences, 15% seen once. The same data also contributed to another study, on T cells in Graves' hyperthyroidism and ophthalmopathy.

The material sequenced was peripheral blood mononuclear cells (PBMCs), taken at new diagnosis, from a patient treated with antithyroid drugs. The receptor source for this set is a woman aged 40-49 years with Graves disease.

This clonotype was seen many times. This chain connects TRBV18 to TRBJ1-1, with 10 bases that match TRBD1. CDR3 length: 13 amino acids. J was trimmed by 11 bases and V by 6 bases; bases with no gene match: 9. Per the germline V gene, CDR1 is KGHSH and CDR2 is LQKENI. DNA of the CDR3: TGTGCCAGCTCGCCTCCGGGACAGGGGCATGCTTTCTTT. Protein sequence: CASSPPGQGHAFF.

This clonotype was seen repeatedly, ten times or more. J is TRBJ2-3 and V is TRBV5-8; unclear D gene. Trimming stripped 4 bases from V and 5 bases from J, with 14 bases between. The CDR3 loop spans 14 amino acids. From germline, CDR1 is SGHTS and CDR2 YDEGEE. CDR3 region: CASSMGPAGDTQYF. The CDR3 region has the DNA TGTGCCAGCAGCATGGGCCCGGCTGGAGATACGCAGTATTTT.

At least ten counts were recorded for this clonotype. This rearrangement joins TRBV29-1 to TRBJ2-5; 7 bases agree with TRBD2. V shed 6 bases, J shed 5 bases, and the junction held 6 bases outside the gene matches. Germline CDR1 and CDR2: SQVTM and ANQGSEA. CDR3 length: 12 amino acids. CDR3 sequence reads: CSVRKGGETQYF. CDR3 DNA sequence: TGCAGCGTGAGGAAGGGAGGGGAGACCCAGTACTTC.

This clonotype has more than one count but fewer than ten. The J gene is TRBJ2-2, the V gene TRBV6-5; maybe TRBD1 (5 bases). V was clipped by 0 bases and J by 2 bases, with 13 bases between them. Germline CDR1 and CDR2: MNHEY and SVGAGI. The CDR3 is 17 residues long. The CDR3 DNA is TGTGCCAGCAGTTACTCGAGTTGGACATACAACACCGGGGAGCTGTTTTTT. It codes for CASSYSSWTYNTGELFF.

The table lists this clonotype with many counts. The V and J genes are TRBV2 and TRBJ2-1, with D maybe TRBD2 (6 bases). V lost 4 bases and J lost 4, with 8 bases in between. Per germline, CDR1 SNHLY and CDR2 FYNNEI. CDR3 length: 13 residues. The CDR3: CASSGGTYNEQFF. CDR3 DNA: TGTGCCAGCAGTGGGGGGACTTACAATGAGCAGTTCTTC.

The chain uses TRBV10-3 and TRBJ1-1, with 7 bases aligning to TRBD1. The CDR3 is 14 residues long. Trimming cost V 7 bases and J 3 bases; bases outside gene matches: 8. Germline-derived CDR1 and CDR2 are ENHRY and SYGVKD. The CDR3 DNA reads as TGTGCCATCACCGTGGACAGGAGGGACACTGAAGCTTTCTTT. This gives the protein CAITVDRRDTEAFF.

This clonotype was observed many times. The V gene is TRBV10-3, the J gene TRBJ2-7; 10 positions agree with TRBD1. Germline CDR1 ENHRY, CDR2 SYGVKD. V shed 6 bases and J 6 bases; nucleotides not matched to a gene: 8. The CDR3 consists of 14 residues. CDR3 sequence reads: CAISTRQGAGEQYF. In nucleotides, the CDR3 is TGTGCCATCAGCACCAGACAGGGGGCGGGCGAGCAGTACTTC.

Concerning this clonotype: Since the CDR3 does not end with the conserved phenylalanine or tryptophan, this likely comes from a read error. The chain carries TRBV7-2 and TRBJ2-4, with D perhaps matching TRBD1 or TRBD2 (6 bases each). V was cut by 5 bases and J by 2 bases, with 19 bases left in between. Germline V gene sequence: CDR1 SGHTA, CDR2 FQGNSA. This CDR3 has 17 amino acids. The DNA of the CDR3 is TGTGCCAGCAGCCCCGGGGGCCTACTAAGGTCCAAAAACATTCAGTACTGC. It codes for CASSPGGLLRSKNIQYC.

This clonotype was seen many times. Its ends do not fully match the called genes, so a read error is possible. The genes are TRBV7-2 and TRBJ2-1, with D tentatively TRBD1 (6 bases). CDR1 is SGHTA, CDR2 FQGNSA, per germline. This CDR3 comprises 15 residues. CDR3 region: CASSLVSGPSQGKNF. The CDR3 DNA reads as TGTGCCAGCAGCTTAGTTTCCGGGCCTTCCCAGGGGAAAAATTTC.

This clonotype was seen repeatedly, ten times or more. The chain couples TRBV7-9 to TRBJ2-2, with a tentative D call TRBD1 (6 bases). The CDR3 totals 16 residues. The V gene's germline CDR1 is SEHNR and CDR2 FQNEAQ (reference sequence). The V end lost 9 bases, the J end lost 3 bases, and 20 bases lay between the germline ends. This chain's CDR3 is CARSLSGGADTGELFF. The CDR3 bases are TGTGCCAGGTCTTTATCTGGGGGCGCGGACACCGGGGAGCTGTTTTTT.

At least ten counts were recorded for this clonotype. The V gene is TRBV11-3, the J gene TRBJ2-1; weak D call: TRBD1 (5 bases). Germline V gene sequence: CDR1 SGHNT, CDR2 YENEEA. V lost 0 bases, J lost 7 bases, and 7 bases lay in between. CDR3 length: 13 residues. This CDR3 is CASSLDSGNEQFF. The CDR3 bases are TGTGCCAGCAGCTTAGATTCAGGGAATGAGCAGTTCTTC.

The CDR3 loop is CASTPSASGSDTQYF. The DNA for the CDR3 is TGTGCCAGTACCCCGTCGGCTAGCGGGTCAGATACGCAGTATTTT. This chain connects TRBV19 to TRBJ2-3; 8 positions agree with TRBD2. This CDR3 contains 15 residues. Germline assignment: CDR1 LNHDA and CDR2 SQIVND (reference sequence). The V gene end was trimmed by 7 bases and the J gene end by 4 bases; junction bases not matched to a gene: 10.

This clonotype was seen a few times. V usage is TRBV6-1 and J usage is TRBJ2-1, with 12 bases identical to TRBD2. The germline V gene has CDR1 MNHNS and CDR2 SASEGT. The trim removed 6 bases at V and 8 bases at J, leaving 8 bases unmatched. CDR3 length equals 15 residues. The CDR3 protein is CASRPLTSGSDEQFF. The CDR3 nucleotides read TGTGCCAGCAGACCTCTGACTAGCGGGAGCGATGAGCAGTTCTTC.

This chain joins TRBV7-8 and TRBJ2-1; 12 nucleotides match TRBD2. Germline lookup yields CDR1 SGHVS and CDR2 FQNEAQ. V lost 5 bases, J lost 7 bases, and 21 bases stayed unmatched. The CDR3 length is 20 residues. The CDR3: CASSPTDRRALAGGGNEQFF. CDR3 DNA sequence: TGTGCCAGCAGCCCTACGGATAGGAGAGCACTAGCGGGAGGAGGGAATGAGCAGTTCTTC.

The V call is TRBV18, the J call TRBJ2-5, with 8 bases identical to TRBD1. Germline lookup yields CDR1 KGHSH and CDR2 LQKENI. J was trimmed by 5 bases and V by 2 bases; bases with no gene match: 7. The CDR3 extends over 15 amino acids. CDR3 sequence reads: CASSPDRGTGETQYF. The DNA of the CDR3 is TGTGCCAGCTCACCAGACAGGGGTACTGGTGAGACCCAGTACTTC.

Concerning this clonotype itself: Possible read error: a much larger clone is one base away. The genes are TRBV5-5 and TRBJ2-5; tentatively, D is TRBD1 (5 bases). The CDR3 totals 14 residues. V lost 4 bases to trimming and J lost 3 bases, with 13 bases between them. CDR1 and CDR2 (germline): SGHKS, YYEKEE (reference sequence). The CDR3 bases are TGTGCCAGCAGCCAGAGACAGCTTAAAGAGACCCAGTACTTC. Its translation is CASSQRQLKETQYF.

This clonotype has ten or more counts. J is TRBJ2-5 and V is TRBV5-1, with D maybe TRBD2 (5 bases). V was shortened by 6 bases and J by 5 bases, with 11 bases between the two germline ends. Looked up from germline, CDR1 is SGHRS and CDR2 is YFSETQ. This CDR3 has 12 residues. CDR3 coding DNA: TGCGCCAGCATGGGGAGTGGGGAGACCCAGTACTTC. Amino acids: CASMGSGETQYF.

Comment on this clonotype: This may come from a read error, since a much larger clone is one base off. Since the CDR3 does not end with the conserved phenylalanine or tryptophan, this likely comes from a read error. This rearrangement joins TRBV7-2 to TRBJ2-1; 9 nucleotides agree with TRBD2. Losses at the gene ends were 6 bases for V and 5 bases for J; bases not matched to a gene: 8. In germline, CDR1 is SGHTA, CDR2 FQGNSA. The CDR3 is made up of 15 amino acids. This CDR3 reads CASRKASGAHNEQFL. The CDR3 coding sequence is TGTGCCAGCAGAAAGGCTAGCGGGGCCCACAATGAGCAGTTCTTG.

This clonotype was detected ten times or more. This rearrangement joins TRBV28 to TRBJ2-2, with 10 bases that match TRBD1. The germline V gene encodes CDR1 MDHEN and CDR2 SYDVKM. The CDR3 extends over 20 amino acids. V dropped 1 base and J dropped 5; count of bases not matched to a gene: 16. The CDR3 bases are TGTGCCAGCAGTTTATTACGAGGACTGACAGGGGGCTCTCTAACCGGGGAGCTGTTTTTT. This gives the protein CASSLLRGLTGGSLTGELFF.

This clonotype was detected ten times or more. The chain is built from TRBV5-1 and TRBJ2-3; 8 bases are a match to TRBD1. This CDR3 comprises 15 residues. Trimming removed 3 bases from V and 3 bases from J; junction bases left unmatched: 6. Germline V gives CDR1 SGHRS, CDR2 YFSETQ. The CDR3 DNA reads TGCGCCAGCAGCTACGGACAGGGACGGACAGATACGCAGTATTTT. It translates to CASSYGQGRTDTQYF. Filled out from reference TRBV5-1 and TRBJ2-3, the complete variable domain reads KAGVTQTPRYLIKTRGQQVTLSCSPISGHRSVSWYQQTPGQGLQFLFEYFSETQRNKGNFPGRFSGRQFSNSRSEMNVSTLELGDSALYLCASSYGQGRTDTQYFGPGTRLTVL.

A few counts support this clonotype. The chain couples TRBV11-3 to TRBJ2-1, with TRBD2 as a possible D gene (5 bases). Trimming removed 6 bases from V and 5 bases from J, with 14 bases in between. This CDR3 spans 14 amino acids. Germline V gene data show CDR1 as SGHNT and CDR2 as YENEEA. The CDR3: CASRPGLQNNEQFF. The DNA of the CDR3 is TGTGCCAGCAGACCCGGACTCCAGAACAATGAGCAGTTCTTC.

Regarding this clonotype: With a far larger clone one base away, a read error is the likely cause. The chain links TRBV11-2 to TRBJ2-3; D is perhaps TRBD2 (6 bases). The end of the DNA is better explained by TRBJ2-1, so the J call may be wrong. This CDR3 has 12 residues. Germline V CDR1 and CDR2: SGHAT, FQNNGV. CDR3 DNA: TGTGCCAGTCGCCAGGAGGGGATCGAGCAGTTCTTC. Protein sequence: CASRQEGIEQFF.

In its sample, this clonotype was seen many times. V usage is TRBV11-2 and J usage is TRBJ2-1; 7 bases line up with TRBD1. Looked up from germline, CDR1 is SGHAT and CDR2 is FQNNGV. The CDR3 runs to 17 residues. The V segment lost 5 bases and the J segment 3 bases; nucleotides outside the gene matches: 13. CDR3 nucleotides: TGTGCCAGCAGCGGTCGATCACAGGGGCCCGACTACAATGAGCAGTTCTTC. Protein sequence: CASSGRSQGPDYNEQFF.